Listed below are T cell receptor beta chains from one sample, sequenced in a study of cytomegalovirus exposure and HLA in healthy donors. Assay: immunoSEQ multiplex PCR; the TCRdb copy retains only in-frame clones and omits some. The table lists just over 150,000 clones, approximately 84% of them singletons. The sequencing input was PBMCs. The receptors come from a woman under 30 in good health and CMV-seronegative. Each CDR3 is given with its conserved first and last residue. D genes are given only for firm matches. For some rows the clone size is stated as once, few or many, or as a class when expanded; others skip it.

- | TRBJ2-7 | TRBD2 | TRBV5-1 | TGCGCCAGCAGCCCCGTGACTAGCGGCCACGAGCAGTACTTC | CASSPVTSGHEQYF
- | TRBJ2-7 | - | TRBV7-8 | TGTGCCAGCAGCTTAAACGTAGCAACGGTTCTGTACTTC | CASSLNVATVLYF
- | TRBJ1-6 | - | TRBV7-2 | TGTGCCAGCAGCTTAGGACCCGGAGGGTATTCACCCCTCCACTTT | CASSLGPGGYSPLHF
- | TRBJ2-2 | - | TRBV28 | TGTGCCAGCAGTTTTAGGGGTTACGCGAACACCGGGGAGCTGTTTTTT | CASSFRGYANTGELFF
- | TRBJ1-5 | - | TRBV28 | TGTGCCAGCAGTTGGCGGGGAGTAAACAATCAGCCCCAGCATTTT | CASSWRGVNNQPQHF
- | TRBJ1-6 | - | TRBV30 | TGTGCCTGGAGTGTATTAAAGGGGGTAGCTAATTCACCCCTCCACTTT | CAWSVLKGVANSPLHF
- | TRBJ2-1 | - | TRBV4-3 | TGCGCCAGCAGCCAAGAGGGCCGGCATTCTGATGAGCAGTTCTTC | CASSQEGRHSDEQFF
- | TRBJ1-5 | - | TRBV5-3 | TGTGCCAGAGTAATCCCAGGGTGCCAGCCCCAGCATTTT | CARVIPGCQPQHF
- | TRBJ1-2 | - | TRBV14 | TGTGCCAGCAGCCGAGGCCTTCAATATGGCTACACCTTC | CASSRGLQYGYTF
- | TRBJ2-4 | - | TRBV4-3 | TGCGCCAGCAGCCAAGAGAGGGGGAATAAGAACATTCAGTACTTC | CASSQERGNKNIQYF
- | TRBJ2-1 | - | TRBV7-9 | TGTTCCAGCAGCTTAGGGACTCCCGCCGAGCAGTTCTTC | CSSSLGTPAEQFF
few | TRBJ1-1 | TRBD1 | TRBV5-4 | TGTGCCAGCAGCTACGGACAGGGGGCGGGCACTGAAGCTTTCTTT | CASSYGQGAGTEAFF
- | TRBJ2-3 | - | TRBV5-1 | TGCGCCAGCAGCTCCGCCAGGAGCACAGATACGCAGTATTTT | CASSSARSTDTQYF
- | TRBJ1-2 | TRBD1 | TRBV29-1 | TGCAGCGTGGGACAGAACTATGGCTACACCTTC | CSVGQNYGYTF
- | TRBJ2-5 | TRBD2 | TRBV7-9 | TGTGCCAGCAGCTTATATGGCGGGGGGGCCGGGGAGACCCAGTACTTC | CASSLYGGGAGETQYF
once | TRBJ1-1 | TRBD1 | TRBV6-5 | TGTGCCAGCAGTTACTGGCAGGGGGCGAACACTGAAGCTTTCTTT | CASSYWQGANTEAFF
- | TRBJ2-5 | TRBD2 | TRBV5-1 | TGCGCCAGCAGCGCTAGCGGCAACCAAGAGACCCAGTACTTC | CASSASGNQETQYF
- | TRBJ2-3 | - | TRBV7-2 | TGTGCCAGCAGCTTAGCTAGGAGGGATACGCAGTATTTT | CASSLARRDTQYF
- | TRBJ1-4 | - | TRBV30 | TGTGCCTGGAGTGGGAAAAGTCCGGGGAGGAGTGAAAAACTGTTTTTT | CAWSGKSPGRSEKLFF
- | TRBJ2-7 | TRBD1 | TRBV4-1 | TGCGCCAGCAGCCAAGGCAGGGGGTCCTACGAGCAGTACTTC | CASSQGRGSYEQYF
- | TRBJ2-7 | - | TRBV18 | TGTGCCAGCTCACCACCCGGGACTCCCTTCTACGAGCAGTACTTC | CASSPPGTPFYEQYF
- | TRBJ2-6 | TRBD1 | TRBV10-3 | TGTGCCATCAGTGGGCCGGGACAGGGAAAAGGACTGGCCAACGTCCTGACTTTC | CAISGPGQGKGLANVLTF
- | TRBJ2-1 | TRBD1 | TRBV5-5 | TGTGCCAGCAGCCACCGGTCGAGACAGGGGGGCGGAAGCTCCTACAATGAGCAGTTCTTC | CASSHRSRQGGGSSYNEQFF